Listed below are T cell receptor beta chains from one sample, sequenced in a study of graft-versus-host responses after intestinal transplantation. TCRdb's table, derived via immunoSEQ multiplex PCR, lists solely in-frame clones and lacks some. Of approximately 870 clones detected, 49% appear once; the ten largest clones hold 13% to 15%. Sequencing was performed on alloreactive CD8+ T cells from a mixed lymphocyte reaction culture, taken before transplantation. The receptor set was obtained from a human patient who was an organ donor for intestinal transplantation. CDR3s include the opening cysteine and the closing phenylalanine or tryptophan. The D gene is left open where the match is weak. Only some rows state a clone size, as once, few, many or a class for expanded clones.

TRBV5-1	18	NA	TRBD2	TRBJ2-2	TGCGCCAGCAGCTTGGTAGTTGGGCGGGGGGCACCCACCGGGGAGCTGTTTTTT	CASSLVVGRGAPTGELFF
TRBV6-6	13	NA	TRBD1	TRBJ1-2	TGTGCCAGCAGTTCGACAGGGACCTATGGCTACACCTTC	CASSSTGTYGYTF
TRBV6-5	11	NA	NA	TRBJ2-1	TGTGCCAGCAGTTATGTATTCGGGCAGTTCTTC	CASSYVFGQFF
TRBV6-1	13	NA	NA	TRBJ1-5	TGTGCCAGCAGCCCCGTCAGCAATCAGCCCCAGCATTTT	CASSPVSNQPQHF
TRBV19	16	NA	TRBD1	TRBJ1-1	TGTGCCAGTAGCCCAGGGACAGTCCCTATGAACACTGAAGCTTTCTTT	CASSPGTVPMNTEAFF
TRBV5-5	16	NA	TRBD2	TRBJ2-7	TGTGCCAGCAGCCAAACGGGACTAGCGGGAGCCCACGAGCAGTACTTC	CASSQTGLAGAHEQYF
TRBV11-3	11	few	NA	TRBJ2-1	TGTGCCAGCAGCCTCGGCAATGAGCAGTTCTTC	CASSLGNEQFF
TRBV4-2	18	NA	NA	TRBJ1-3	TGTGCCAGCAGCCAAGATCTTTGGGACACTTCCTCTGGAAACACCATATATTTT	CASSQDLWDTSSGNTIYF
TRBV9	14	NA	TRBD2	TRBJ2-5	TGTGCCAGTTACGCAGCGGGAAACCAAGAGACCCAGTACTTC	CASYAAGNQETQYF
TRBV5-1	16	NA	TRBD2	TRBJ2-1	TGCGCCAGCAGCTTTTTGCGACTAGCACTCTACAATGAGCAGTTCTTC	CASSFLRLALYNEQFF
TRBV9	19	NA	TRBD1	TRBJ1-2	TGTGCCAGCAGCGCCCCGGTCCGGGACAGCGGAACATCAGGCTATGGCTACACCTTC	CASSAPVRDSGTSGYGYTF
TRBV30	14	NA	NA	TRBJ2-1	TGTGCCTGGAGTGCGGTCGGGGCCTACAATGAGCAGTTCTTC	CAWSAVGAYNEQFF
TRBV6-5	11	NA	NA	TRBJ2-7	TGTGCCAGCAGTTCCGTATACGAGCAGTACTTC	CASSSVYEQYF
TRBV25-1	12	NA	NA	TRBJ1-2	TGTGCCAGCAGTGAATTAAATAGAGGCTACACCTTC	CASSELNRGYTF
TRBV27	14	NA	TRBD1	TRBJ1-2	TGTGCCAGCAGCTCCCGGACAGGGTTACATGGCTACACCTTC	CASSSRTGLHGYTF